This TCR beta chain was sequenced in a study of T cells in Graves' hyperthyroidism and ophthalmopathy. Whole-study context: Sampling of peripheral blood happened at initial diagnosis, prior to any treatment.

This clonotype was observed many times. The TCR beta CDR3 regions underwent amplification using RNA transcripts as the source. TCR CDR3 underwent first-round RT-PCR with the HTBI primer set. TCRdb itself ran the multiplex PCR reads through MiXCR, one entry per CDR3 protein. Of hundreds of thousands of distinct CDR3 sequences listed, roughly 37% are singletons. The patients, who ranged from 18 to 65 in age, presented with newly diagnosed hyperthyroidism lasting under 2 months. Clinical symptoms, serum thyroxine, TRAb, thyroid ultrasound and orbital computed tomography informed diagnoses. The CDR3 totals 14 residues. The V and J ends lost 11 bases and 5 bases, in that order; junction bases with no gene match: 6. Germline V gives CDR1 SGHAT, CDR2 FQNNGV.

The chain joins TRBV11-2 to TRBJ2-2; TRBD2 aligns across 12 bases. The TCR sequence derives from a man aged 18 to 29 with Graves' hyperthyroidism. The sample consisted of blood. CDR3 nucleotide sequence: TGTGCCGGGACTAGCGGGTCGAGGACCGGGGAGCTGTTTTTT. It yields the protein CAGTSGSRTGELFF. Full variable domain (missing parts from reference TRBV11-2 and TRBJ2-2): EAGVAQSPRYKIIEKRQSVAFWCNPISGHATLYWYQQILGQGPKLLIQFQNNGVVDDSQLPKDRFSAERLKGVDSTLKIQPAKLEDSAVYLCAGTSGSRTGELFFGEGSRLTVL.